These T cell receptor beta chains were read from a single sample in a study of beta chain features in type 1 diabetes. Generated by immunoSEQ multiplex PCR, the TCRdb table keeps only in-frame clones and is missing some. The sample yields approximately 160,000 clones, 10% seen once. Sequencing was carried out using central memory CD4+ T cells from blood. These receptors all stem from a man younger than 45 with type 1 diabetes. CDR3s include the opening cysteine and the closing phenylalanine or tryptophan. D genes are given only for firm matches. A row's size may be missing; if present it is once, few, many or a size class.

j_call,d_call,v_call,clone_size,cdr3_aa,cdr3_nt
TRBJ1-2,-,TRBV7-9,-,CASSLQGSNYGYTF,TGTGCCAGCAGCTTACAGGGTTCTAACTATGGCTACACCTTC
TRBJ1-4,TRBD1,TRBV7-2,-,CASSLGQGVEKLFF,TGTGCCAGCAGCCTGGGACAGGGGGTCGAAAAACTGTTTTTT
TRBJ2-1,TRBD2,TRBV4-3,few,CASSQALSGRANEQFF,TGCGCCAGCAGCCAAGCCCTTAGCGGGAGAGCTAATGAGCAGTTCTTC
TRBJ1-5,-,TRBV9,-,CASSAYSNQPQHF,TGTGCCAGCAGCGCCTACAGCAATCAGCCCCAGCATTTT
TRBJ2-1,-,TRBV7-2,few,CASSLVGSQGHEQFF,TGTGCCAGCAGCTTAGTCGGCTCCCAGGGCCATGAGCAGTTCTTC
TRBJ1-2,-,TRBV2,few,CASSEGQFYGYTF,TGTGCCAGCAGCGAGGGCCAGTTCTATGGCTACACCTTC
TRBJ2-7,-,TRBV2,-,CASSAGVAQYF,TGTGCCAGCAGTGCCGGGGTAGCACAGTACTTC
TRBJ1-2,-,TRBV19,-,CASSMRGIDYGYTF,TGTGCCAGTAGTATGCGGGGGATTGACTATGGCTACACCTTC
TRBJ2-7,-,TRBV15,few,CATSRDLPLRMSYEQYF,TGTGCCACCAGCAGAGATCTACCACTCAGGATGTCCTACGAGCAGTACTTC
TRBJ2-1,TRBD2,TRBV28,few,CASSLGTSGRNEQFF,TGTGCCAGCAGTTTGGGGACTAGCGGGAGAAATGAGCAGTTCTTC
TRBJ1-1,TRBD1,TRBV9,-,CASSVGTGDASEAFF,TGTGCCAGCAGCGTAGGAACAGGGGACGCCAGTGAAGCTTTCTTT